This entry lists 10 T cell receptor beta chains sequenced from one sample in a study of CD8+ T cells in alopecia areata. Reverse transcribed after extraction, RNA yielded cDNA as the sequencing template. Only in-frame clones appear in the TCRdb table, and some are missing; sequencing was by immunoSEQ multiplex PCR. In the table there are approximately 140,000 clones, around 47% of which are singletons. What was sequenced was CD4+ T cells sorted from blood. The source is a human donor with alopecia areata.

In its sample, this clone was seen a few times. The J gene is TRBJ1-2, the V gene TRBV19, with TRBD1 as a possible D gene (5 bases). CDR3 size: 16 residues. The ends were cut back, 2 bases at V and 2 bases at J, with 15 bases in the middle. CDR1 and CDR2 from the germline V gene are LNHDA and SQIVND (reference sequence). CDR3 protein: CASSIQGRRKNYGYTF. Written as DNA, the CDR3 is TGTGCCAGTAGTATACAGGGCAGAAGAAAAAACTATGGCTACACCTTC.

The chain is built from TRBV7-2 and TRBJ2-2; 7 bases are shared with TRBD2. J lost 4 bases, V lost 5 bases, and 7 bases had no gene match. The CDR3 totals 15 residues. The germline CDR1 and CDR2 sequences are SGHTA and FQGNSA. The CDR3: CASSQLAQFTGELFF. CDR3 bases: TGTGCCAGCAGCCAACTAGCGCAGTTCACCGGGGAGCTGTTTTTT.

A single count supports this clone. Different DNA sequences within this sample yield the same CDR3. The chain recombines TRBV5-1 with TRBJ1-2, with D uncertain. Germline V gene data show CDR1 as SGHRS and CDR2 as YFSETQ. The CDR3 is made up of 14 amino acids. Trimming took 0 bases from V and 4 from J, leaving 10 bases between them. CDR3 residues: CASSLAPGTYGYTF. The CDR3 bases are TGCGCCAGCAGCTTGGCCCCAGGTACCTATGGCTACACCTTC. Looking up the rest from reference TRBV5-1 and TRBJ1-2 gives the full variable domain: KAGVTQTPRYLIKTRGQQVTLSCSPISGHRSVSWYQQTPGQGLQFLFEYFSETQRNKGNFPGRFSGRQFSNSRSEMNVSTLELGDSALYLCASSLAPGTYGYTFGSGTRLTVV.

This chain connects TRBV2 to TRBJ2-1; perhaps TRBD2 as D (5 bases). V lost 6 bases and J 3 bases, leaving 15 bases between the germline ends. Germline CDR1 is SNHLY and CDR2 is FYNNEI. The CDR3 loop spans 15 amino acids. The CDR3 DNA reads TGTGCCAGCAGCCTCCTAAGGGAGAACTACAATGAGCAGTTCTTC. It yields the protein CASSLLRENYNEQFF.

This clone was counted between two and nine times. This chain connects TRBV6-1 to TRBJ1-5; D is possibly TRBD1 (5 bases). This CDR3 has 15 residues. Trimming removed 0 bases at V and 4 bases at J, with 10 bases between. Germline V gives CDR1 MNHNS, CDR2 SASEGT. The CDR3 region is CASSEAGGKNQPQHF. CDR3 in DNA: TGTGCCAGCAGTGAAGCGGGGGGGAAAAATCAGCCCCAGCATTTT.

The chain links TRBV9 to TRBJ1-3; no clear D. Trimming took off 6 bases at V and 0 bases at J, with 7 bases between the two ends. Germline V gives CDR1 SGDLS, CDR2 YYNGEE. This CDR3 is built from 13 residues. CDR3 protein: CASTSPSGNTIYF. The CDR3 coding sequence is TGTGCCAGCACCTCCCCCTCTGGAAACACCATATATTTT.

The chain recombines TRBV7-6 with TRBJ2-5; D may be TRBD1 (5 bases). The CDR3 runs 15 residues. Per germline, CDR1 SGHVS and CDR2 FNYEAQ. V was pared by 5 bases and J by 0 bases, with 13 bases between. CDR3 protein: CASSKIQGHQETQYF. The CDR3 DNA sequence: TGTGCCAGCAGCAAAATTCAGGGCCACCAAGAGACCCAGTACTTC.

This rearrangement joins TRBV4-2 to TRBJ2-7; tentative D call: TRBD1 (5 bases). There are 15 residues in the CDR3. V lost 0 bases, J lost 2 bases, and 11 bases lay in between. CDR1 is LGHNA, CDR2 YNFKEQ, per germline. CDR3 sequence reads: CASSQDLAGPYEQYF. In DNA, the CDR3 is TGTGCCAGCAGCCAAGATTTGGCAGGGCCCTACGAGCAGTACTTC.

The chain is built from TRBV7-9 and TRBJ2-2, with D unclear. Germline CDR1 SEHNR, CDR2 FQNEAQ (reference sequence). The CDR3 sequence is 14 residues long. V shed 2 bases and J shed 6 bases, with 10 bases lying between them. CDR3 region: CASSLFGVSGELFF. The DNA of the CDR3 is TGTGCCAGCAGCTTATTTGGGGTCTCCGGGGAGCTGTTTTTT.

CDR3 region: CASSRAGARNTGELFF. DNA for the CDR3: TGTGCCAGCTCACGAGCAGGGGCCCGGAACACCGGGGAGCTGTTTTTT. The chain joins TRBV18 to TRBJ2-2, with D maybe TRBD1 (6 bases). V shed 4 bases and J shed 1 base, with 13 bases lying between them. CDR1 is KGHSH, CDR2 LQKENI, per germline. The CDR3 has 16 amino acids.